The 3 T cell receptor beta chains below were found in one sample sequenced in a study of cytomegalovirus exposure and HLA in healthy donors. Both 60 Vbeta primers and 13 Jbeta primers went into the PCR. TCRdb's table, derived via immunoSEQ multiplex PCR, lists solely in-frame clones and lacks some. The sample holds some 200,000 clones, under 85% seen once. The sequenced material came from PBMCs. Receptors were obtained from a man between 45 and 60 years old in good health and CMV-seronegative.

V and J are TRBV5-6 and TRBJ1-2, with D possibly matching TRBD1 (6 bases). The CDR3 covers 13 residues. Trimming pared 1 base from V and 2 bases from J, leaving 6 bases between. Germline loops: CDR1 SGHDT, CDR2 YYEEEE. The CDR3 region has the DNA TGTGCCAGCAGCTTGCAGGGGAACTATGGCTACACCTTC. Its protein product is CASSLQGNYGYTF.

This rearrangement joins TRBV6-6 to TRBJ2-7, with D possibly matching TRBD1 (5 bases). From germline, CDR1 is MNHNY and CDR2 SVGAGI (reference sequence). The CDR3 length is 13 residues. The germline V and J ends were trimmed by 4 bases and 4 bases, with 11 bases remaining between them. CDR3 DNA: TGTGCCAGCAGTTCTGGGGCAGGTTACGAGCAGTACTTC. It translates to CASSSGAGYEQYF.

This sequence joins TRBV7-9 and TRBJ2-7; 7 nucleotides agree with TRBD1. The V gene's germline CDR1 is SEHNR and CDR2 FQNEAQ (reference sequence). V dropped 1 base and J dropped 7; count of bases not matched to a gene: 4. The CDR3 is 13 amino acids. The CDR3 coding sequence is TGTGCCAGCAGCTTAGGACAGGGCTGGGAGCAGTACTTC. Residues: CASSLGQGWEQYF.